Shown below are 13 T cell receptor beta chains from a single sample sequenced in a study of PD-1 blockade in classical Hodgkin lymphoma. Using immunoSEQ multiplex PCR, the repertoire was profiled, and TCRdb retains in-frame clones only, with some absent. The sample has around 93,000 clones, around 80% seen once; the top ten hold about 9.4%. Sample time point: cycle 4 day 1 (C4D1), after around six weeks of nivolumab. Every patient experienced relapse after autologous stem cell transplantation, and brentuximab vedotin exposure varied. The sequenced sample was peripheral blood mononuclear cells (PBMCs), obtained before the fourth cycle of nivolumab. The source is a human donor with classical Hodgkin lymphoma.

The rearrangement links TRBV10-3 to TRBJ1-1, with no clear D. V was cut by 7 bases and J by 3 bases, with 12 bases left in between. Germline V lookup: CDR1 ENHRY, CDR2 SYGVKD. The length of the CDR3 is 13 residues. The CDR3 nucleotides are TGTGCCATCATGGGCAGCGCGCACACTGAAGCTTTCTTT. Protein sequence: CAIMGSAHTEAFF.

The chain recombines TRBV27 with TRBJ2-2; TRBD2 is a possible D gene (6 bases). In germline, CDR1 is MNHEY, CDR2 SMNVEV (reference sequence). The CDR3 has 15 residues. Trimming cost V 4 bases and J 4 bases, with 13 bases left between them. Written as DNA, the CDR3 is TGTGCCAGCAGTTCCGACGGGAGCGGCACCGGGGAGCTGTTTTTT. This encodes CASSSDGSGTGELFF.

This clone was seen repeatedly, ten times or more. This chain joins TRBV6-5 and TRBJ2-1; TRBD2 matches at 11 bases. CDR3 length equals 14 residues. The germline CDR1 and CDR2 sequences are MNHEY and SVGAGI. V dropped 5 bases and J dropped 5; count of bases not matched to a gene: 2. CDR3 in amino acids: CASSRLAGNNEQFF. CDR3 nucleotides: TGTGCCAGCAGTCGACTAGCGGGAAACAATGAGCAGTTCTTC.

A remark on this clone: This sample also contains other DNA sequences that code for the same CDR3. CDR3 residues: CASSLVRDTEAFF. In DNA form, the CDR3 reads TGTGCCAGCAGCTTAGTGAGGGACACTGAAGCTTTCTTT. The chain combines TRBV7-9 with TRBJ1-1; D remains unclear. Trimming stripped 1 base from V and 3 bases from J, with 6 bases between. Germline CDR1 and CDR2: SEHNR and FQNEAQ (reference sequence). CDR3 length equals 13 residues. Filled out from reference TRBV7-9 and TRBJ1-1, the complete variable domain reads DTGVSQNPRHKITKRGQNVTFRCDPISEHNRLYWYRQTLGQGPEFLTYFQNEAQLEKSRLLSDRFSAERPKGSFSTLEIQRTEQGDSAMYLCASSLVRDTEAFFGQGTRLTVV.

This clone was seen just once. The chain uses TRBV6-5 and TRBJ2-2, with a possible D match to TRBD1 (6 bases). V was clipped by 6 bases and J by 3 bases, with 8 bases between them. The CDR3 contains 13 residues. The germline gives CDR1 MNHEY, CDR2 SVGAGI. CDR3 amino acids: CASSNRDTGELFF. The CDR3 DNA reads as TGTGCCAGCAGCAACAGGGACACCGGGGAGCTGTTTTTT.

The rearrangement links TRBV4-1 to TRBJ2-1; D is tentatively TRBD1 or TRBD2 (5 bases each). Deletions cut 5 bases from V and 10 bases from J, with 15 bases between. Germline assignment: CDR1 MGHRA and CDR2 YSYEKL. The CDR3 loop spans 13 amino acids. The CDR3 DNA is TGCGCCAGCAGCACGGGACGCGATAAAGAGCAGTTCTTC. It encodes CASSTGRDKEQFF.

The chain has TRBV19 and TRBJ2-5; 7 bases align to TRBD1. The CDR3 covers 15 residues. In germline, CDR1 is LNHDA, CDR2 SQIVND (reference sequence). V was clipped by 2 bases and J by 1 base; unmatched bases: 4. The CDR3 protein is CASSITGESQETQYF. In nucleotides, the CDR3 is TGTGCCAGTAGTATAACAGGGGAATCCCAAGAGACCCAGTACTTC.

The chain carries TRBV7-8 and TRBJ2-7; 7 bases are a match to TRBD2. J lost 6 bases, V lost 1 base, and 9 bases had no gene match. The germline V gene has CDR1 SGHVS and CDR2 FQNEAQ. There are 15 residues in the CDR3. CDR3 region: CASSLGGGSYVEQYF. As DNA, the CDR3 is TGTGCCAGCAGCTTAGGAGGCGGGAGCTACGTCGAGCAGTACTTC.

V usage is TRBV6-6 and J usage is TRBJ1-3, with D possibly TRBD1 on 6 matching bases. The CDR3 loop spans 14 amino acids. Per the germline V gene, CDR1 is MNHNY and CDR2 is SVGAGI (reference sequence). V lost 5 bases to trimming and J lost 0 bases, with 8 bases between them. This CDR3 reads CASSPQGSGNTIYF. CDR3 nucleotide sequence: TGTGCCAGCAGTCCACAGGGCTCTGGAAACACCATATATTTT.

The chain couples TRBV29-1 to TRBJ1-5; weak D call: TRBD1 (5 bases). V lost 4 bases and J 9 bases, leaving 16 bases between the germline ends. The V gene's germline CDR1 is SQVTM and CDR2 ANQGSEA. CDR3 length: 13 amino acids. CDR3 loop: CSVVVGGQGPQHF. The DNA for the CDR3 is TGCAGCGTTGTAGTCGGCGGGCAGGGGCCCCAGCATTTT.

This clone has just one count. The CDR3 sequence is CASRAQETQYF. Written as DNA, the CDR3 is TGCGCCAGCAGGGCACAAGAGACCCAGTACTTC. The chain has TRBV5-1 and TRBJ2-5; D is unclear. CDR3 size: 11 residues. The V end lost 5 bases, the J end lost 2 bases, and 4 bases lay between the germline ends. Germline assignment: CDR1 SGHRS and CDR2 YFSETQ.

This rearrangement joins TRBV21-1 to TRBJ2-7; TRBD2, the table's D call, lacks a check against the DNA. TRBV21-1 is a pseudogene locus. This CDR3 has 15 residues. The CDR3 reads CASHSRLAGSYEQYF. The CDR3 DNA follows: TGTGCCAGCCATTCTCGACTAGCGGGATCCTACGAGCAGTACTTC.

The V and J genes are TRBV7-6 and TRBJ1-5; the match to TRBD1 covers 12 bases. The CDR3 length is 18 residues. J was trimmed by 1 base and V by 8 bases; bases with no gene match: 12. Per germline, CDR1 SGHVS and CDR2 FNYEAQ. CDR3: CASPSGGQGAKSNQPQHF. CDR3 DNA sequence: TGTGCCAGCCCGTCGGGGGGACAGGGGGCGAAGAGCAATCAGCCCCAGCATTTT.